This passage covers 30 T cell receptor beta chains from one sample sequenced in a study of radiotherapy plus CTLA-4 blockade in lung cancer (dated by TCRdb to the late 2010s). To prepare the library, the immunoSEQ multiplex PCR assay was applied. Here the immuneACCESS table is served through TCRdb, limited to in-frame sequences with V and J called. Missing clones are a known gap in these copies; in checked studies unresolved V genes cover under half, and the rest lacks a known reason. The table for this sample lists about 50,000 clones; about 85% of them were counted only once. The ten largest make up around 30% of the sample. The source was peripheral blood, collected from a patient treated with radiotherapy plus ipilimumab. The receptors were gathered from a human donor with non-small cell lung cancer whose response to radiotherapy plus ipilimumab could not be evaluated.

In DNA form, the CDR3 reads TGCGCCAGCAGCTCCGGACTAGCGAACACAGATACGCAGTATTTT. Translation: CASSSGLANTDTQYF. The chain is built from TRBV5-1 and TRBJ2-3; TRBD2 aligns across 9 bases. In germline, CDR1 is SGHRS, CDR2 YFSETQ. Trimming removed 3 bases from V and 2 bases from J; junction bases left unmatched: 4. This CDR3 spans 15 amino acids.

The chain links TRBV4-3 to TRBJ2-3, with 7 nucleotides matching TRBD2. V shed 2 bases and J 3 bases; nucleotides not matched to a gene: 5. Germline assignment: CDR1 LGHNA and CDR2 YSLEER. The CDR3 sequence is 15 residues long. The CDR3 nucleotides are TGCGCCAGCAGCCAAATGGGGAGGGAAACAGATACGCAGTATTTT. Protein product: CASSQMGRETDTQYF.

V and J are TRBV11-2 and TRBJ2-6; the match to TRBD2 covers 7 bases. Germline CDR1 reads SGHAT; CDR2 reads FQNNGV. This CDR3 region has 17 residues. Trimming at V came to 2 bases and at J to 0 bases, leaving 4 bases not matched to a gene. The CDR3 here is CASSLLAATSGANVLTF. As DNA, the CDR3 is TGTGCCAGCAGCTTACTAGCGGCCACCTCTGGGGCCAACGTCCTGACTTTC. The whole variable domain, filled in from reference TRBV11-2 and TRBJ2-6, reads EAGVAQSPRYKIIEKRQSVAFWCNPISGHATLYWYQQILGQGPKLLIQFQNNGVVDDSQLPKDRFSAERLKGVDSTLKIQPAKLEDSAVYLCASSLLAATSGANVLTFGAGSRLTVL.

V and J are TRBV5-4 and TRBJ2-2, with a possible D match to TRBD1 (6 bases). This CDR3 is built from 14 residues. Germline assignment: CDR1 SGHNT and CDR2 YYREEE (reference sequence). With 4 bases removed from V and 4 bases from J, the gap between germline ends came to 11 bases. The DNA of the CDR3 is TGTGCCAGCAGCAACGTAGGGGGCACCGGGGAGCTGTTTTTT. It translates to CASSNVGGTGELFF.

The chain employs TRBV6-9 and TRBJ2-1, with 8 bases identical to TRBD1. The ends lost 3 bases at V and 8 bases at J; junction bases unmatched: 6. The CDR3 is 14 amino acids. CDR1 and CDR2 from the germline V gene are MNHGY and SVAAGI. CDR3: CASSYPDRDDEQFF. DNA for the CDR3: TGTGCCAGCAGTTACCCGGACAGGGACGATGAGCAGTTCTTC.

The chain joins TRBV7-9 to TRBJ2-1; 8 bases align to TRBD1. J gave up 16 bases and V 3 bases, and 5 bases lay outside the gene matches. Per the germline V gene, CDR1 is SEHNR and CDR2 is FQNEAQ (reference sequence). CDR3 length: 11 residues. CDR3 nucleotides: TGTGCCAGCAGCTTGGCGGACAGGGACTTCTTC. It encodes CASSLADRDFF. The entire variable domain, with the rest obtained from reference TRBV7-9 and TRBJ2-1, is as follows: DTGVSQNPRHKITKRGQNVTFRCDPISEHNRLYWYRQTLGQGPEFLTYFQNEAQLEKSRLLSDRFSAERPKGSFSTLEIQRTEQGDSAMYLCASSLADRDFFGPGTRLTVL.

The V gene is TRBV5-5, the J gene TRBJ2-3; TRBD1 is a possible D gene (5 bases). The germline gives CDR1 SGHKS, CDR2 YYEKEE (reference sequence). CDR3 size: 14 residues. The V and J ends lost 0 bases and 2 bases respectively, with 7 bases between them. The chain's CDR3 is CASSLEQVTDTQYF. CDR3 sequence (DNA): TGTGCCAGCAGCTTGGAACAGGTCACAGATACGCAGTATTTT.

V and J are TRBV28 and TRBJ2-5; D is possibly TRBD2 (6 bases). This CDR3 is built from 17 residues. Germline V gives CDR1 MDHEN, CDR2 SYDVKM. V lost 3 bases, J lost 0 bases, and 17 bases lay in between. DNA of the CDR3: TGTGCCAGCAGTTTGCTCGGCATACTAGCTAACCAAGAGACCCAGTACTTC. Amino acids: CASSLLGILANQETQYF.

CDR3 DNA: TGTGCCAGCAGCTTATCCTTTGCAGGGGGCTACGAGCAGTACTTC. It specifies CASSLSFAGGYEQYF. This chain links TRBV7-2 with TRBJ2-7; 7 bases match TRBD1. Germline assignment: CDR1 SGHTA and CDR2 FQGNSA. The CDR3 has 15 residues. The trim removed 2 bases at V and 3 bases at J, leaving 7 bases unmatched.

The chain is built from TRBV6-4 and TRBJ2-7, with D perhaps matching TRBD1 (5 bases). The V end was cut by 1 base, the J end by 7 bases, with 20 bases between. The CDR3 has 16 residues. Per the germline V gene, CDR1 is MRHNA and CDR2 is SNTAGT. The CDR3 DNA follows: TGTGCCAGCAGTGACTTTCTTAGGGGCGCGCGGTGGGAGCAGTACTTC. It translates to CASSDFLRGARWEQYF.

This clone showed up just once. Within the sample, other DNA sequences also encode this same CDR3. The V gene is TRBV7-2, the J gene TRBJ1-1, with a tentative D call TRBD1 (5 bases). In germline, CDR1 is SGHTA, CDR2 FQGNSA. V was shortened by 5 bases and J by 6 bases, with 13 bases between the two germline ends. The CDR3 spans 13 residues. This chain's CDR3 is CASSPRGGAEAFF. The CDR3 coding sequence is TGTGCCAGCAGCCCCCGGGGGGGAGCTGAAGCTTTCTTT.

This chain joins TRBV15 and TRBJ1-2, with 10 bases that match TRBD1. This CDR3 has 13 residues. Germline V gene lookup returns CDR1 LNHNV and CDR2 YYDKDF (reference sequence). V dropped 6 bases and J dropped 8; count of bases not matched to a gene: 6. CDR3 sequence (DNA): TGTGCCACCAGTATAGGGACAGGGGCCGGCTACACCTTC. This translates into CATSIGTGAGYTF.

The chain employs TRBV28 and TRBJ2-1; 8 nucleotides line up with TRBD1. There are 15 residues in the CDR3. Unmatched junction bases numbered 9, after V lost 7 bases and J lost 4 bases. CDR1 and CDR2 from the germline V gene are MDHEN and SYDVKM. CDR3 bases: TGTGCCAGCACCGAGTACGGGACAGGTTACAATGAGCAGTTCTTC. The encoded protein is CASTEYGTGYNEQFF. Together with reference TRBV28 and TRBJ2-1, the CDR3 gives the full variable domain: DVKVTQSSRYLVKRTGEKVFLECVQDMDHENMFWYRQDPGLGLRLIYFSYDVKMKEKGDIPEGYSVSREKKERFSLILESASTNQTSMYLCASTEYGTGYNEQFFGPGTRLTVL.

The rearrangement links TRBV6-1 to TRBJ1-1; D might be TRBD1 (6 bases). CDR3 length: 13 amino acids. Germline values: CDR1 MNHNS, CDR2 SASEGT. V was clipped by 4 bases and J by 6 bases, with 12 bases between them. In nucleotides, the CDR3 is TGTGCCAGCAGTGGTGCAGGGGCCGCTGAAGCTTTCTTT. The encoded protein is CASSGAGAAEAFF.

The chain uses TRBV6-6 and TRBJ2-1, with 10 bases fitting TRBD1. CDR1 is MNHNY and CDR2 is SVGAGI in the germline V gene (reference sequence). This CDR3 comprises 16 residues. The J segment lost 7 bases and the V segment lost 6 bases, leaving 12 bases of the junction unmatched. CDR3 protein: CASRPGQGEGYNEQFF. The CDR3 DNA follows: TGTGCCAGCAGACCCGGACAGGGGGAGGGATATAATGAGCAGTTCTTC.

The CDR3, as DNA: TGTGCCAGCAGTCATACAGACACTGAAGCTTTCTTT. Translating gives CASSHTDTEAFF. The chain carries TRBV6-6 and TRBJ1-1; D is unresolved. The CDR3 has 12 amino acids. Germline loops: CDR1 MNHNY, CDR2 SVGAGI (reference sequence). V shed 5 bases and J shed 3 bases, with 7 bases lying between them.

This clone came up once. V is TRBV9 and J is TRBJ1-1, with 7 positions matching TRBD1. CDR3 length: 15 residues. CDR1 is SGDLS, CDR2 YYNGEE, per germline. V lost 4 bases to trimming and J lost 4 bases; unmatched junction nucleotides: 10. The DNA of the CDR3 is TGTGCCAGCAGCACCCAAACGACAGGGAGCACTGAAGCTTTCTTT. Translated: CASSTQTTGSTEAFF.

This chain links TRBV19 with TRBJ1-2, with 7 bases identical to TRBD1. V shed 8 bases, J shed 4 bases, and the junction held 7 bases outside the gene matches. The length of the CDR3 is 13 residues. Germline V gene data show CDR1 as LNHDA and CDR2 as SQIVND (reference sequence). The CDR3: CASGDRDSYGYTF. The CDR3 nucleotides read TGTGCCAGTGGGGACCGGGACAGCTATGGCTACACCTTC.

The chain carries TRBV30 and TRBJ1-5, with 8 bases fitting TRBD1. This CDR3 is built from 14 residues. CDR1 is GTSNPN and CDR2 is SVGIG in the germline V gene (reference sequence). V dropped 4 bases and J dropped 4; count of bases not matched to a gene: 6. In DNA, the CDR3 is TGTGCCTGGAACAGACAGGGGATTAATCAGCCCCAGCATTTT. Its translation is CAWNRQGINQPQHF.

This clone was picked up a small number of times. J is TRBJ2-7 and V is TRBV6-1; 7 bases map to TRBD2. With V trimmed by 0 bases and J by 1 base, 3 bases remained unmatched. Germline-derived CDR1 and CDR2 are MNHNS and SASEGT. This CDR3 contains 15 residues. The CDR3 DNA follows: TGTGCCAGCAGTGAAGCGGCTAGCGGTTCCTACGAGCAGTACTTC. This encodes CASSEAASGSYEQYF.

This chain joins TRBV4-3 and TRBJ2-7; D possibly corresponds to TRBD2 (6 bases). Trimming took 1 base from V and 2 from J, leaving 15 bases between them. Germline assignment: CDR1 LGHNA and CDR2 YSLEER. The CDR3 runs to 16 residues. CDR3 amino acids: CASSQAVPSATYEQYF. CDR3 DNA sequence: TGCGCCAGCAGCCAAGCGGTCCCTAGCGCTACCTACGAGCAGTACTTC.

This clone was detected a few times. The chain has TRBV30 and TRBJ1-5, with D perhaps matching TRBD1 (6 bases). CDR1 and CDR2 from the germline V gene are GTSNPN and SVGIG (reference sequence). Trimming cost V 4 bases and J 7 bases, with 20 bases left between them. The CDR3 has 15 amino acids. CDR3 sequence (DNA): TGTGCCTGGAACACCGGGGACAAGGGAGGGCAGCCCCAGCATTTT. It specifies CAWNTGDKGGQPQHF.

The rearrangement joins TRBV6-5 to TRBJ1-2; no reliable D call. Trimming took 6 bases from V and 4 from J, leaving 12 bases between them. Germline loops: CDR1 MNHEY, CDR2 SVGAGI. The CDR3 loop spans 13 amino acids. CDR3 sequence (DNA): TGTGCCAGCAGCTTTGCGGTCCTCTATGGCTACACCTTC. Translation gives CASSFAVLYGYTF.

The chain employs TRBV29-1 and TRBJ1-2; TRBD1 aligns across 12 bases. This CDR3 has 14 residues. The germline CDR1 and CDR2 sequences are SQVTM and ANQGSEA. V was pared by 5 bases and J by 4 bases, with 5 bases of the junction left unmatched. The CDR3 spells CSVTGTGGLYGYTF. The CDR3 DNA is TGCAGCGTTACCGGGACAGGGGGCCTCTATGGCTACACCTTC.

The rearrangement uses TRBV6-5 and TRBJ1-1, with 8 bases matching TRBD1. The CDR3 totals 15 residues. CDR1 and CDR2 (germline): MNHEY, SVGAGI. The junction had 12 bases not matched to a gene; V was cut back by 6 bases and J by 6 bases. The CDR3 nucleotides are TGTGCCAGCAGGGCAGGGGGCGCGGGGGACGCTGAAGCTTTCTTT. Translation: CASRAGGAGDAEAFF.

The chain has TRBV5-7 and TRBJ2-2; 8 bases are shared with TRBD2. TRBV5-7 is known as an ORF, though its function is uncertain. Germline trimming cut 4 bases from V and 5 bases from J; bases unmatched to any gene: 7. CDR3 size: 15 residues. The CDR3 coding sequence is TGTGCCAGCAGCCGGATTCGGGGGGGGACCGGGGAGCTGTTTTTT. Its protein product is CASSRIRGGTGELFF.

This clone is a singleton in its sample. The chain couples TRBV5-1 to TRBJ1-2; D is unclear. V shed 0 bases and J shed 5 bases, with 11 bases lying between them. The CDR3 spans 14 residues. The V gene's germline CDR1 is SGHRS and CDR2 YFSETQ. The chain's CDR3 is CASSLDPYFYGYTF. CDR3 DNA sequence: TGCGCCAGCAGCTTGGACCCATACTTTTATGGCTACACCTTC.

This clone came up once. V gene TRBV4-2 combines with J gene TRBJ2-7; TRBD1 matches at 7 bases. Germline lookup yields CDR1 LGHNA and CDR2 YNFKEQ. The CDR3 extends over 17 amino acids. The V gene end was trimmed by 3 bases and the J gene end by 3 bases; junction bases not matched to a gene: 14. CDR3 DNA: TGTGCCAGCAGCCATCCCTCGGGACAGCAAAGTCACTACGAGCAGTACTTC. Its protein product is CASSHPSGQQSHYEQYF.

The chain carries TRBV29-1 and TRBJ2-1, with D maybe TRBD2 (6 bases). Trimming took 7 bases from V and 5 from J, leaving 12 bases between them. The CDR3 has 12 residues. CDR1 is SQVTM, CDR2 ANQGSEA, per germline. In nucleotides, the CDR3 is TGCAGCGGGGGACTGAATCACAATGAGCAGTTCTTC. It specifies CSGGLNHNEQFF.

The chain carries TRBV5-1 and TRBJ2-1; 13 bases map to TRBD2. V lost 4 bases and J lost 9; bases outside the gene matches: 7. CDR1 and CDR2 from the germline V gene are SGHRS and YFSETQ. The CDR3 sequence is 15 residues long. This CDR3 is CASSPGLAGVVEQFF. CDR3 nucleotide sequence: TGCGCCAGCAGCCCCGGACTAGCGGGAGTAGTTGAGCAGTTCTTC. Based on the CDR3 plus reference TRBV5-1 and TRBJ2-1, the full variable domain is KAGVTQTPRYLIKTRGQQVTLSCSPISGHRSVSWYQQTPGQGLQFLFEYFSETQRNKGNFPGRFSGRQFSNSRSEMNVSTLELGDSALYLCASSPGLAGVVEQFFGPGTRLTVL.